Below are 11 T cell receptor beta chains sequenced from a single sample in a study of blood T cell repertoires in COVID-19. Measured with immunoSEQ multiplex PCR; TCRdb has only the in-frame clones, and not every one. The sample comprises 150,000 to 200,000 clones, 87% of which are singletons, and roughly 1.5% rests with the top ten. Sequenced sample: peripheral blood. These receptors were obtained from a woman in her forties or fifties with acute or convalescent COVID-19.

This clone was detected only a few times. This sequence joins TRBV10-3 and TRBJ2-7; D not resolved. CDR3 length: 12 amino acids. V was pared by 6 bases and J by 0 bases, with 6 bases between. Looked up from germline, CDR1 is ENHRY and CDR2 is SYGVKD. The CDR3 region has the DNA TGTGCCATCAGGAGGAGCTCCTACGAGCAGTACTTC. This translates into CAIRRSSYEQYF.

This chain uses TRBV19 with TRBJ1-1, with D tentatively TRBD1 (5 bases). This CDR3 spans 14 amino acids. The germline V and J ends were trimmed by 7 bases and 1 base, with 13 bases remaining between them. Germline V gene lookup returns CDR1 LNHDA and CDR2 SQIVND (reference sequence). CDR3 region: CASTPQVSNTEAFF. The CDR3 region has the DNA TGTGCCAGTACCCCACAGGTTTCGAACACTGAAGCTTTCTTT.

This clone was counted between two and nine times. The chain combines TRBV10-3 with TRBJ1-3; possibly TRBD1 for D (6 bases). Trimming stripped 6 bases from V and 4 bases from J, with 16 bases between. The CDR3 runs to 15 residues. Per the germline V gene, CDR1 is ENHRY and CDR2 is SYGVKD. Here the CDR3 DNA reads TGTGCCATCAGAGGGGGGGGATACGGAGGAAACACCATATATTTT. Amino acid sequence: CAIRGGGYGGNTIYF.

This chain connects TRBV7-9 to TRBJ1-5; D unresolved. The CDR3 contains 17 residues. V dropped 1 base and J dropped 1 base, with 14 bases sitting between them. Germline CDR1 SEHNR, CDR2 FQNEAQ (reference sequence). CDR3 in amino acids: CASSLVPLMGSNQPQHF. CDR3 bases: TGTGCCAGCAGCTTAGTACCCCTAATGGGCAGCAATCAGCCCCAGCATTTT.

A remark on this clone: This same CDR3 is encoded by further DNA sequences in the sample. V is TRBV5-1 and J is TRBJ1-1; TRBD1 is a possible D gene (6 bases). Per germline, CDR1 SGHRS and CDR2 YFSETQ. Trimming left V 0 bases short and J 3 bases short, with 6 bases between. This CDR3 has 13 residues. In DNA, the CDR3 is TGCGCCAGCAGCTTGGGACAGGACACTGAAGCTTTCTTT. It codes for CASSLGQDTEAFF.

The chain employs TRBV30 and TRBJ1-2; D not certain. V was cut by 5 bases and J by 4 bases, with 20 bases left in between. The germline V gene encodes CDR1 GTSNPN and CDR2 SVGIG (reference sequence). The length of the CDR3 is 15 residues. In DNA form, the CDR3 reads TGTGCCTGGGAGAACCCCAAGAAGGGAGTCTATGGCTACACCTTC. Protein sequence: CAWENPKKGVYGYTF. The full variable domain, rest sourced from reference TRBV30 and TRBJ1-2, is SQTIHQWPATLVQPVGSPLSLECTVEGTSNPNLYWYRQAAGRGLQLLFYSVGIGQISSEVPQNLSASRPQDRQFILSSKKLLLSDSGFYLCAWENPKKGVYGYTFGSGTRLTVV.

This clone is a singleton in its sample. This chain links TRBV7-2 with TRBJ2-2; 9 bases agree with TRBD2. CDR1 SGHTA and CDR2 FQGNSA come from the germline V gene. This CDR3 spans 16 amino acids. Trimming cost V 5 bases and J 8 bases; bases outside gene matches: 12. CDR3 bases: TGTGCCAGCAGCCCTCTTGGAGCGGGAGGAACGGGGGAGCTGTTTTTT. It yields the protein CASSPLGAGGTGELFF.

This chain links TRBV15 with TRBJ2-1; possibly TRBD2 for D (5 bases). Trimming took 1 base from V and 2 from J, leaving 9 bases between them. CDR3 length equals 15 residues. The germline gives CDR1 LNHNV, CDR2 YYDKDF (reference sequence). CDR3 protein: CATSRVTGTYNEQFF. The CDR3 nucleotides read TGTGCCACCAGCAGAGTCACGGGGACCTACAATGAGCAGTTCTTC.

This sequence joins TRBV19 and TRBJ2-1; 10 bases are a match to TRBD2. V was pared by 9 bases and J by 6 bases, with 14 bases of the junction left unmatched. CDR3 length: 16 amino acids. CDR1 and CDR2 from the germline V gene are LNHDA and SQIVND (reference sequence). As DNA, the CDR3 is TGTGCCAGCCGGAGGGGGGCTAGCGGGAGTGGCAATGAGCAGTTCTTC. Protein sequence: CASRRGASGSGNEQFF.

The V and J genes are TRBV5-5 and TRBJ1-6; no firm D call. The CDR3 covers 14 residues. Looked up from germline, CDR1 is SGHKS and CDR2 is YYEKEE (reference sequence). Trimming pared 1 base from V and 11 bases from J, leaving 13 bases between. CDR3 sequence: CASSLTDGETPLHF. CDR3 nucleotides: TGTGCCAGCAGCTTGACCGACGGAGAAACACCCCTCCACTTT.

This chain uses TRBV3-1 (or the pseudogene TRBV3-2) with TRBJ1-1; D may be TRBD1 (6 bases). Looked up from germline, CDR1 is LGHDT and CDR2 is YNNKEL (reference sequence). The CDR3 sequence is 15 residues long. V lost 4 bases to trimming and J lost 1 base, with 13 bases between them. The CDR3 DNA follows: TGTGCCAGCAGCCGAACCGGGACACAGAACACTGAAGCTTTCTTT. Its protein product is CASSRTGTQNTEAFF.